This T cell receptor beta chain was identified during a study of radiotherapy plus CTLA-4 blockade in lung cancer. The table came from immunoSEQ multiplex PCR; TCRdb's copy has only in-frame clones and leaves some out. Among about 95,000 clones listed, roughly four fifths were seen once. The ends were cut back, 7 bases at V and 7 bases at J, with 14 bases in the middle. This CDR3 has 14 residues. Germline V gene data show CDR1 as MNHEY and CDR2 as SVGAGI. The sample consisted of peripheral blood, taken from a patient treated with radiotherapy plus ipilimumab. The TCR comes from a human donor with non-small cell lung cancer who had stable disease on radiotherapy plus ipilimumab. The chain carries TRBV6-5 and TRBJ1-6, with D possibly matching TRBD1 (5 bases). CDR3 residues: CASTEGARNSPLHF. CDR3 DNA sequence: TGTGCCAGCACAGAAGGGGCGCGGAATTCACCCCTCCACTTT.